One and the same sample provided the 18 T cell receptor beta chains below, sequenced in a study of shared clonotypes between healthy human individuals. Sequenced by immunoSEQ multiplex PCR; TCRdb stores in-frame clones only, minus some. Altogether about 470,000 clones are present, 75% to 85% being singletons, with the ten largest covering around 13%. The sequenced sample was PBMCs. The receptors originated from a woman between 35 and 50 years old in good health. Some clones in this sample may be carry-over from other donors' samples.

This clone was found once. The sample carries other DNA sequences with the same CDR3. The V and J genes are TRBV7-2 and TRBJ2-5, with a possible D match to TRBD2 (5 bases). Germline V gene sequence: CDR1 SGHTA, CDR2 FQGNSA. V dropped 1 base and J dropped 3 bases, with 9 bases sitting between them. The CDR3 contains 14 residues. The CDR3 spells CASSLVAREETQYF. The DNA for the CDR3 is TGTGCCAGCAGCTTAGTAGCGCGGGAAGAGACCCAGTACTTC.

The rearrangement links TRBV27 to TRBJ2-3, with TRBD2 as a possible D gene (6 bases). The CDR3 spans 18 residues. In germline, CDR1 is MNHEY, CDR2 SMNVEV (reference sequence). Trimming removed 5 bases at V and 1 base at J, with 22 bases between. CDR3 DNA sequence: TGTGCCAGCAGTCCGCGGGGATTGGGTCGAGGGGGCACAGATACGCAGTATTTT. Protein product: CASSPRGLGRGGTDTQYF.

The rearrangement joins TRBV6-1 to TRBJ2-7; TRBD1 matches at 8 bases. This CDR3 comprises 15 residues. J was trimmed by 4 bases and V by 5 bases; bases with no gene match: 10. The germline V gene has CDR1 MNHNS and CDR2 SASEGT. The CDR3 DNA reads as TGTGCCAGCAGTAACCAGGGGGCGTTAGGGTACGAGCAGTACTTC. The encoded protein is CASSNQGALGYEQYF.

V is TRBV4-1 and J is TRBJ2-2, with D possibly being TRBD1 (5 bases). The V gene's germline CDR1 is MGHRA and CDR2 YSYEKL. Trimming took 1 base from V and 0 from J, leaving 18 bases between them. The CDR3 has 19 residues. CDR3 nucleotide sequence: TGCGCCAGCAGCCAAGGGGGCACCACCGCCTCGGCGAACACCGGGGAGCTGTTTTTT. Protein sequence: CASSQGGTTASANTGELFF.

CDR3 nucleotides: TGTGCTAGTGGGAGGTTCAGACAACTACAGACGGGGGAAGAGACCCAGTACTTC. Its translation: CASGRFRQLQTGEETQYF. V is TRBV12-5 and J is TRBJ2-5, with D possibly TRBD2 on 6 matching bases. The CDR3 runs 18 residues. Germline CDR1 reads LGHNT; CDR2 reads FRNRAP. The V and J ends lost 6 bases and 3 bases respectively, with 26 bases between them.

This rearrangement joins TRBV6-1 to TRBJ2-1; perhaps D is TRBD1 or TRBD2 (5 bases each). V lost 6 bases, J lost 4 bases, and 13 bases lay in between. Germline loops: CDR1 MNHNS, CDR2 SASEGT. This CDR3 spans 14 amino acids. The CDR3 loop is CASRVVGEYNEQFF. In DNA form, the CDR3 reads TGTGCCAGCAGGGTCGTGGGGGAATACAATGAGCAGTTCTTC.

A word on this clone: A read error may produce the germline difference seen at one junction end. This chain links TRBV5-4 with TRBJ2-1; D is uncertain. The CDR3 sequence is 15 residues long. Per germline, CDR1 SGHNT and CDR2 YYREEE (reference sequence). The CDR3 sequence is CAGSSEEGTYNEQFF. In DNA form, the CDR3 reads TGTGCCGGCAGCTCCGAGGAAGGGACCTACAATGAGCAGTTCTTC.

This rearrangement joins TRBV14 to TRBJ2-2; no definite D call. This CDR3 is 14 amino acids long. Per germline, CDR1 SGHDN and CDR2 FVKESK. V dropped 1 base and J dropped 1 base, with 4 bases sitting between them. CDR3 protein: CASSQVMNTGELFF. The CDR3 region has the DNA TGTGCCAGCAGCCAAGTTATGAACACCGGGGAGCTGTTTTTT.

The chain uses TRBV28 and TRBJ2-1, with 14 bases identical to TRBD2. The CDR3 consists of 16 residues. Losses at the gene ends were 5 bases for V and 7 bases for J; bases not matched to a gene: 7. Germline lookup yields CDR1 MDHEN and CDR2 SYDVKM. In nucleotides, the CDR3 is TGTGCCAGCAGTACCGGGACTAGCGGGAGTGGGAATGAGCAGTTCTTC. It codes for CASSTGTSGSGNEQFF.

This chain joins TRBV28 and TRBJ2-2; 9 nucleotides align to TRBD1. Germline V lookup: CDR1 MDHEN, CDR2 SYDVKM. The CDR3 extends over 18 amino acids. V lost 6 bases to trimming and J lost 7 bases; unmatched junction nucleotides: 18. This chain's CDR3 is CASSPLGSGTGTVGELFF. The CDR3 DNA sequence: TGTGCCAGCAGCCCCTTAGGCTCCGGGACAGGGACCGTCGGGGAGCTGTTTTTT. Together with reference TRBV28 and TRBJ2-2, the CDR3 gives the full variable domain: DVKVTQSSRYLVKRTGEKVFLECVQDMDHENMFWYRQDPGLGLRLIYFSYDVKMKEKGDIPEGYSVSREKKERFSLILESASTNQTSMYLCASSPLGSGTGTVGELFFGEGSRLTVL.

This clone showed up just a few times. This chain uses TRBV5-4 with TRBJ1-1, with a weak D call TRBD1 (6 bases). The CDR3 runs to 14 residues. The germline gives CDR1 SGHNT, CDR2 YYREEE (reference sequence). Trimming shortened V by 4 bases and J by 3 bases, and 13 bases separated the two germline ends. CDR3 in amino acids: CASSRTGSDTEAFF. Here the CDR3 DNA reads TGTGCCAGCAGCAGAACAGGGTCCGACACTGAAGCTTTCTTT.

As DNA, the CDR3 is TGTGCCAGCTCACGCGGACAGGACACTGAAGCTTTCTTT. Encoded protein: CASSRGQDTEAFF. The chain is built from TRBV18 and TRBJ1-1; 7 positions match TRBD1. The germline gives CDR1 KGHSH, CDR2 LQKENI. This CDR3 contains 13 residues. Trimming at V came to 4 bases and at J to 3 bases, leaving 2 bases not matched to a gene. Full variable domain (rest looked up from reference TRBV18 and TRBJ1-1): NAGVMQNPRHLVRRRGQEARLRCSPMKGHSHVYWYRQLPEEGLKFMVYLQKENIIDESGMPKERFSAEFPKEGPSILRIQQVVRGDSAAYFCASSRGQDTEAFFGQGTRLTVV.

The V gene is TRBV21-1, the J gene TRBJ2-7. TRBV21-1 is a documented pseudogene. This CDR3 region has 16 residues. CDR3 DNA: TGTGCCAGCAGCGCTAAGTCCGGGCCGGACGCGTCCGAGCAGTACTTC. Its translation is CASSAKSGPDASEQYF.

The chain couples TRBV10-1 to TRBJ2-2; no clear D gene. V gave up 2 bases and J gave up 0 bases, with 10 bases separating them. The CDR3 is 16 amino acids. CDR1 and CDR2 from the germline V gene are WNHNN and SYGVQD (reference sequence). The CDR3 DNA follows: TGCGCCAGCAGTGAGAAGGTCTCAGCGAACACCGGGGAGCTGTTTTTT. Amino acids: CASSEKVSANTGELFF.

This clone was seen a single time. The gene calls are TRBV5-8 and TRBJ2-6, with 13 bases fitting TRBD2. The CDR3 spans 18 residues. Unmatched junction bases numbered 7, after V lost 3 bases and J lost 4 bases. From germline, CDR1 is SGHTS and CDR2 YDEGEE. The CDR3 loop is CASSSGLAGTLGANVLTF. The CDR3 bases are TGTGCCAGCAGCTCGGGACTAGCGGGAACTTTGGGGGCCAACGTCCTGACTTTC.

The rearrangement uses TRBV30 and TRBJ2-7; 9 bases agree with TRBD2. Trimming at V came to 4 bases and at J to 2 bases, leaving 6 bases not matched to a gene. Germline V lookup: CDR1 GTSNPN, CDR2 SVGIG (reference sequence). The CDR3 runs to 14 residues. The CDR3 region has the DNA TGTGCCTGGAAGGTTGAGCGGGAGGCCTACGAGCAGTACTTC. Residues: CAWKVEREAYEQYF.

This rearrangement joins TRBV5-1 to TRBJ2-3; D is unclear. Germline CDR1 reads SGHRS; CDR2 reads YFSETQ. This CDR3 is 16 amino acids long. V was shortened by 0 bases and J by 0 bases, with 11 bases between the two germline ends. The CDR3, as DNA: TGCGCCAGCAGCTTGGACGGATCCGACAGCACAGATACGCAGTATTTT. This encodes CASSLDGSDSTDTQYF. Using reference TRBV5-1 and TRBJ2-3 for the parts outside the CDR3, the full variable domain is KAGVTQTPRYLIKTRGQQVTLSCSPISGHRSVSWYQQTPGQGLQFLFEYFSETQRNKGNFPGRFSGRQFSNSRSEMNVSTLELGDSALYLCASSLDGSDSTDTQYFGPGTRLTVL.

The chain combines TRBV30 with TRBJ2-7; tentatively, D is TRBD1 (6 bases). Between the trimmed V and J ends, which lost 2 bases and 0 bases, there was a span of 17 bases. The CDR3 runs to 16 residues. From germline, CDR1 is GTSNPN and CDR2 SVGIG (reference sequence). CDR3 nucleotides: TGTGCCTGGAGTCCTACGTCAGGGGATAGCTCCTACGAGCAGTACTTC. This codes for CAWSPTSGDSSYEQYF.